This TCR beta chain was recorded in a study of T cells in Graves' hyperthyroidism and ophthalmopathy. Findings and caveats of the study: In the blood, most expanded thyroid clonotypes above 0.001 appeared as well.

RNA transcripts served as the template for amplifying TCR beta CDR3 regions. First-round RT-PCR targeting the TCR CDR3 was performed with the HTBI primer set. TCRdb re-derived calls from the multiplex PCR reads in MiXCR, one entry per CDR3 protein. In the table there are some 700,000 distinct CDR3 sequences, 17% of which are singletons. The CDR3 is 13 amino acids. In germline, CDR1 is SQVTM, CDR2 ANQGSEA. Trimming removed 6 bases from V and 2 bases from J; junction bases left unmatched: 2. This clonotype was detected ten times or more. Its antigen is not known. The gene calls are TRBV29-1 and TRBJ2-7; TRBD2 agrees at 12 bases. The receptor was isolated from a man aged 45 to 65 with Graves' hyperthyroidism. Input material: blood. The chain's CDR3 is CSVRTSGAYEQYF. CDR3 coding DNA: TGCAGCGTCAGGACTAGCGGGGCCTACGAGCAGTACTTC.